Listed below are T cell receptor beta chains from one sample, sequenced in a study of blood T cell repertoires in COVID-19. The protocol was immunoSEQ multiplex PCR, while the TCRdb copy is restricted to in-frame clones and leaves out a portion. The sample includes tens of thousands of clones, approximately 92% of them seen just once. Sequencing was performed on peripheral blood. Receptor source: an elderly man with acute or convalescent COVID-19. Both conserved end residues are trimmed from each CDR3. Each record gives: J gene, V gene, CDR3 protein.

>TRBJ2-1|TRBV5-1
ASSLGSGLNNEQF
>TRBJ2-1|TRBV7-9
ASSSGTSGGLELF
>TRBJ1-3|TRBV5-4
ASSLGQGDTIY
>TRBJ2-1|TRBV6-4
ASSDSRRGDSNEQF
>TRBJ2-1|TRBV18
ASSPTTGVGSEQF
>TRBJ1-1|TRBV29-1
SVESGQGLEAF
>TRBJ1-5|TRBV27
ASSLVQGYQPQH
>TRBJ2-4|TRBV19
ASSPSGGLAKNIQY
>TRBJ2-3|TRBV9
ASSARIEGTDTQY
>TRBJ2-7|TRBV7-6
ASSKRTGASDEQY
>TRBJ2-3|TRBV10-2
ASSEPGHADTQY
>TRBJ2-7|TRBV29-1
SATRDSSLEQY
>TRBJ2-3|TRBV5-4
ASSFAGSGGVSTDTQY
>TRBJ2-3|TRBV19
ASSMGLGGPDTQY
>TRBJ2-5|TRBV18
ASSPFSPGEETQY
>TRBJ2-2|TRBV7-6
ASSVRLAGGLGNTGELF
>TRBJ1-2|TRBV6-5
ASSQIGTDYGYT
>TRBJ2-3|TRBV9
ASSVAAGGSTDTQY
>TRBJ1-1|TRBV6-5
ASTDRGKGTEAF
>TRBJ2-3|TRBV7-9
ASSSKGATDTQY
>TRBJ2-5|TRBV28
ASSVTSGGAETQY
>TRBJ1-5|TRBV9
ASSVDFRGNQPQH